This T cell receptor (beta chain) is from a study of PD-1 blockade in classical Hodgkin lymphoma. Study observations and caveats: Newly diagnosed patients had baseline TCR diversity that was reportedly lower than that of healthy donors. Baseline diversity was lower in partial responders and progressors than complete responders.

The time point here: cycle 4 day 1 (C4D1), after five to seven weeks of nivolumab. Every single patient, without exception, relapsed after autologous stem cell transplantation, and brentuximab vedotin exposure varied. Complete response, partial response or progressive disease constituted the best response categories observed. V was pared by 5 bases and J by 0 bases, with 10 bases between. The V gene's germline CDR1 is SQVTM and CDR2 ANQGSEA. This CDR3 has 13 amino acids. In regard to this clone: What it binds is not known.

Assay used: immunoSEQ multiplex PCR; TCRdb lists only in-frame clones, some missing. The sample carries tens of thousands of clones, over 70% recorded once. This clonotype originated in a human donor with classical Hodgkin lymphoma. This chain links TRBV29-1 with TRBJ2-5, with TRBD2 as a possible D gene (6 bases). Sequencing was performed on peripheral blood mononuclear cells (PBMCs), taken before the fourth cycle of nivolumab. CDR3 protein: CSVRGWDQETQYF. The CDR3 nucleotides are TGCAGCGTTCGGGGGTGGGACCAAGAGACCCAGTACTTC.